This T cell receptor (beta chain) derives from a study of T cells in Graves' hyperthyroidism and ophthalmopathy. This clonotype appeared many times. The antigen is not known. Study-level points and caveats: The model anticipated ophthalmopathy a median around six months pre-onset.

TCR beta CDR3 regions were amplified from RNA transcripts. An initial round of RT-PCR targeting the TCR CDR3 relied on the HTBI primer set. TCRdb called the multiplex PCR reads again in MiXCR, with one record for every CDR3 protein. The sample lists 200,000 to 250,000 distinct CDR3 sequences; 24% were seen once. Each person with ophthalmopathy scored at least 3 on the Clinical Activity Score, reached NOSPECS grade 4 or higher, and had been ill under 3 months. 8.5 to 10 ml of fresh peripheral blood supplied the PBMCs. The sequence was obtained from a woman aged 40 to 55 with Graves' ophthalmopathy. The sample was blood.

The CDR3 spells CASREAGLQVVYEQYF. Written as DNA, the CDR3 is TGTGCCAGCAGGGAGGCGGGACTCCAAGTGGTCTACGAGCAGTACTTC. This chain joins TRBV2 and TRBJ2-7, with a possible D match to TRBD2 (6 bases). This CDR3 is 16 amino acids long. V was cut by 6 bases and J by 3 bases, with 21 bases left in between. The germline V gene has CDR1 SNHLY and CDR2 FYNNEI. Complete variable domain (other parts from reference TRBV2 and TRBJ2-7): EPEVTQTPSHQVTQMGQEVILRCVPISNHLYFYWYRQILGQKVEFLVSFYNNEISEKSEIFDDQFSVERPDGSNFTLKIRSTKLEDSAMYFCASREAGLQVVYEQYFGPGTRLTVT.